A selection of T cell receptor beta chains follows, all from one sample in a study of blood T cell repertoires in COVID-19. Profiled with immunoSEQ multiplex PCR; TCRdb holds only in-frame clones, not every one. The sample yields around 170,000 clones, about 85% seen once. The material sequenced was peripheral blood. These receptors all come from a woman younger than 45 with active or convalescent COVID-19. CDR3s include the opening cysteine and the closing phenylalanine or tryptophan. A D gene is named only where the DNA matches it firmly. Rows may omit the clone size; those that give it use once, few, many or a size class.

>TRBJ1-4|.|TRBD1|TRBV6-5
TGTGCCAGCACCAAGACAGGGGGCGATGAAAAACTGTTTTTT
CASTKTGGDEKLFF
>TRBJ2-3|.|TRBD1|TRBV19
TGTGCCGTAAAACCGGGACAGGGGACAGATACGCAGTATTTT
CAVKPGQGTDTQYF
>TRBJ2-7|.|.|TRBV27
TGTGCCAGCAGTCTACAAGGGGAAGTGGACGAGCAGTACTTC
CASSLQGEVDEQYF
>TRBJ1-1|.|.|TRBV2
TGTGCCAGCAGTGATCAGGCAGGGAACACTGAAGCTTTCTTT
CASSDQAGNTEAFF
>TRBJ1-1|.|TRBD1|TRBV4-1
TGCGCCAGCAGCCAAGCCCTGGGGACAGGGCGGACTGAAGCTTTCTTT
CASSQALGTGRTEAFF
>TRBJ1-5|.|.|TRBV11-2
TGTGCCAGCAGCTTGTCCTTCAATCAGCCCCAGCATTTT
CASSLSFNQPQHF
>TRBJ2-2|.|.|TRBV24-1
TGTGCCACCAGTGATTTGCGGTTTTCGGGCACCGGGGAGCTGTTTTTT
CATSDLRFSGTGELFF
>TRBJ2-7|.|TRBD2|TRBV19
TGTGCCAGTGGCGGGAGGATAATCTACGAGCAGTACTTC
CASGGRIIYEQYF
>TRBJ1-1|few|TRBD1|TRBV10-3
TGTGCCATCAGCCAGGGACAGGCGAACACTGAAGCTTTCTTT
CAISQGQANTEAFF
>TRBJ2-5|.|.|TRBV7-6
TGTGCCAGCAGCCGACAGGGACTAGTTCTTGAGACCCAGTACTTC
CASSRQGLVLETQYF
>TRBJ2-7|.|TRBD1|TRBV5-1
TGCGCCAGCAGCCTAGACAGGGTTTTCTCCTACGAGCAGTACTTC
CASSLDRVFSYEQYF
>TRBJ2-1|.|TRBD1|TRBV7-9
TGTGCCAGCAGCCTAGGGACAGGGATCGATGAGCAGTTCTTC
CASSLGTGIDEQFF
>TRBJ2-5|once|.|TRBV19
TGTGCCACTAGGGGGGGTCCGGGGACCCAGTACTTC
CATRGGPGTQYF
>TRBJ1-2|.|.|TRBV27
TGTGCCAGCAGCGTTCTCTATGGCTACACCTTC
CASSVLYGYTF
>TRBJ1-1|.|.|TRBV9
TGTGCCAGCAGCGTAGGAGTCAGCGTGGGGAACACTGAAGCTTTCTTT
CASSVGVSVGNTEAFF
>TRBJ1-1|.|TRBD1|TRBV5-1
TGCGCCAGCAGTCCGGGGGACAGGGACACTGAAGCTTTCTTT
CASSPGDRDTEAFF
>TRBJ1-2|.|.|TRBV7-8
TGTGCCAGCAGCTTAGATCGGGGGGCAAACTATGGCTACACCTTC
CASSLDRGANYGYTF
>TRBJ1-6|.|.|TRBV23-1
TGCGCCAGTCCAGACAGAACCTATAATTCACCCCTCCACTTT
CASPDRTYNSPLHF
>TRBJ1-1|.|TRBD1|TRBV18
TGTGCCAGCTCACTGGACAGGTTGAACACTGAAGCTTTCTTT
CASSLDRLNTEAFF
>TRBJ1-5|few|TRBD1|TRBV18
TGTGCCAGCTCACCTCAGGGGGGTAATCAGCCCCAGCATTTT
CASSPQGGNQPQHF
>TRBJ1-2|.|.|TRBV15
TGTGCCACCAGCACGGGGGAGGGGTATGGCTACACCTTC
CATSTGEGYGYTF
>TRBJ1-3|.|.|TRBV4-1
TGCGCCAGCAGGGGCTCCCCTGGAAACACCATATATTTT
CASRGSPGNTIYF
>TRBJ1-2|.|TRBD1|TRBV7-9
TGTGCCAGCAGCTTATTGCAGGGGGCTAATGGCTACACCTTC
CASSLLQGANGYTF
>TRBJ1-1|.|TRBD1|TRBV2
TGTGCCGTACAGGGGTCCAGGTACACTGAAGCTTTCTTT
CAVQGSRYTEAFF
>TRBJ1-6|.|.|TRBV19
TGTGCCAGTAGTATCGGGAGAACCTATAATTCACCCCTCCACTTT
CASSIGRTYNSPLHF
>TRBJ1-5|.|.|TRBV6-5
TGTGCCAGCAGCTCCGCGGGACATCAGCCCCAGCATTTT
CASSSAGHQPQHF